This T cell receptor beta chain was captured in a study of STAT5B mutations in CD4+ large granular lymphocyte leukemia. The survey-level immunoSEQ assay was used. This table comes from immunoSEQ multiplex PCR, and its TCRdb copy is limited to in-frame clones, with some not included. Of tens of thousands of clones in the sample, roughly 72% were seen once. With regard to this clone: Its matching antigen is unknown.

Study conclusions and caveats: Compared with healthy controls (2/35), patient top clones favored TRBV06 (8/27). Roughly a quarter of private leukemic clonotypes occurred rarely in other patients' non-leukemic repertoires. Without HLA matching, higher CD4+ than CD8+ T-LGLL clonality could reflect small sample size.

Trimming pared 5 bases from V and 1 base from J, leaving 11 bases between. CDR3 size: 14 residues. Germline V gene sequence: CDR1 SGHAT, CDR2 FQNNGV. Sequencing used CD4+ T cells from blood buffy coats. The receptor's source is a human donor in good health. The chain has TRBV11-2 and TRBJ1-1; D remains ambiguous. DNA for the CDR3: TGTGCCAGCAGCCCGGAGTTGTCGAACACTGAAGCTTTCTTT. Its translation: CASSPELSNTEAFF. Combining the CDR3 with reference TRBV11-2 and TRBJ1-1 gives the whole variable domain EAGVAQSPRYKIIEKRQSVAFWCNPISGHATLYWYQQILGQGPKLLIQFQNNGVVDDSQLPKDRFSAERLKGVDSTLKIQPAKLEDSAVYLCASSPELSNTEAFFGQGTRLTVV.